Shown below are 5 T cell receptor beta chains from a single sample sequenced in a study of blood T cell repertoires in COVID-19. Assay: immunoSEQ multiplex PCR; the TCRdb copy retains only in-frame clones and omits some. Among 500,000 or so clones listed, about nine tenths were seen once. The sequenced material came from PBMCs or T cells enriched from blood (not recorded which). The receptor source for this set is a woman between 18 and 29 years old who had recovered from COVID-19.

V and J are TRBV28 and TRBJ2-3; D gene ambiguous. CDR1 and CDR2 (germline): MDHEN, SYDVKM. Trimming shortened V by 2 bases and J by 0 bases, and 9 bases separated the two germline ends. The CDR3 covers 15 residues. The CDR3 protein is CASSLTPRSTDTQYF. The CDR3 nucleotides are TGTGCCAGCAGTTTAACCCCCCGGAGCACAGATACGCAGTATTTT.

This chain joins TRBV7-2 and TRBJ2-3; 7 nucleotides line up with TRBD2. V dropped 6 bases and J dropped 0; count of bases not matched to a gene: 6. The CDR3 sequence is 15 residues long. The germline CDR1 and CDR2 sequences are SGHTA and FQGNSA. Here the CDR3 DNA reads TGTGCCAGCAGTCCCGGGCGGGGGAGCACAGATACGCAGTATTTT. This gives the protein CASSPGRGSTDTQYF.

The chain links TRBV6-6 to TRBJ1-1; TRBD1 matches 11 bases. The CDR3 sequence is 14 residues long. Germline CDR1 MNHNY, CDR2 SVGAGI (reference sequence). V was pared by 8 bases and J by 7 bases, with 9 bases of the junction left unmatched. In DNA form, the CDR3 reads TGTGCCAGCGGGACAGGGGGGACTCTTCTTGAAGCTTTCTTT. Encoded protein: CASGTGGTLLEAFF.

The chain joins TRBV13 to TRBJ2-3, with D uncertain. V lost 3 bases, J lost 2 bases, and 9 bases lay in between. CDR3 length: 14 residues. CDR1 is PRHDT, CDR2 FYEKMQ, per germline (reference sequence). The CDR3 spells CASSFGFVTDTQYF. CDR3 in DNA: TGTGCCAGCAGCTTTGGCTTCGTCACAGATACGCAGTATTTT.

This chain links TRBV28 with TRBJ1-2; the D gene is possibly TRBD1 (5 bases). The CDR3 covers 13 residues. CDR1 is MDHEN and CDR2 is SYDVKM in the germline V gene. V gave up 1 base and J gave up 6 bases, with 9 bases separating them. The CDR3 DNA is TGTGCCAGCAGTTTATCGGGGGAGGATGGCTACACCTTC. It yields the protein CASSLSGEDGYTF.